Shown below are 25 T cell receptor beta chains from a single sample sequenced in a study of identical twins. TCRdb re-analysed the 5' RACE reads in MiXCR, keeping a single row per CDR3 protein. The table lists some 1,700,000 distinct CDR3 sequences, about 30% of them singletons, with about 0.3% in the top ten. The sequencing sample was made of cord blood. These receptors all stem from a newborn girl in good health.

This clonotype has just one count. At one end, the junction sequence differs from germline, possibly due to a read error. This chain's CDR3 is CATGDLWDRNNEQFF. DNA of the CDR3: TGTGCCACCGGTGATTTGTGGGACAGGAACAATGAGCAGTTCTTC. The gene calls are TRBV24-1 and TRBJ2-1; 8 nucleotides agree with TRBD1. CDR1 is KGHDR, CDR2 SFDVKD, per germline. The CDR3 covers 15 residues.

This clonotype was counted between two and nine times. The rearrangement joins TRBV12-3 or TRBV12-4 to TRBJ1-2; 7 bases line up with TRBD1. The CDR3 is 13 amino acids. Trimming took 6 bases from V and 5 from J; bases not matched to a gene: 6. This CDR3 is CASRMDRTYGYTF. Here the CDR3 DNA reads TGTGCCAGCAGAATGGACAGGACTTATGGCTACACCTTC.

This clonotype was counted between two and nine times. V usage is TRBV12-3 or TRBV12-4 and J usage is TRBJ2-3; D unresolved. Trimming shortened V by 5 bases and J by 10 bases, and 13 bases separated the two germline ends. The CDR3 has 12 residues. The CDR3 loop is CASSLGTDAQYF. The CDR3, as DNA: TGTGCCAGCAGTCTCGGCACAGACGCGCAGTATTTT.

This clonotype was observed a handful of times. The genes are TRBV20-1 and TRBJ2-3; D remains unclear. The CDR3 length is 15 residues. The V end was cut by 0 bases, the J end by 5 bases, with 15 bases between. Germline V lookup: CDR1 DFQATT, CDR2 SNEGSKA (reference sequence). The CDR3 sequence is CSARDFRTPRDTQYF. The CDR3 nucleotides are TGCAGTGCTAGAGATTTCAGGACCCCGAGAGATACGCAGTATTTT.

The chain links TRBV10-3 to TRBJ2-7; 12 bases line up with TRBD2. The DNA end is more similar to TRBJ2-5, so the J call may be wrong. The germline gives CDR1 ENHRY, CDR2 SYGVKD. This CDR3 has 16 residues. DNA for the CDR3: TGTGCCATCAGTGGAGGGACTAGCGGGCCTGGGGAGACCCAGTACTTC. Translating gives CAISGGTSGPGETQYF.

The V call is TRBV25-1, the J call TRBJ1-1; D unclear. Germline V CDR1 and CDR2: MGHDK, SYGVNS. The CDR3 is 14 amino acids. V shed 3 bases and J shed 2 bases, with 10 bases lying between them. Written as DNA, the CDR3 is TGTGCCAGCAGTGACGTAAGGGTTAACACTGAAGCTTTCTTT. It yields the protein CASSDVRVNTEAFF.

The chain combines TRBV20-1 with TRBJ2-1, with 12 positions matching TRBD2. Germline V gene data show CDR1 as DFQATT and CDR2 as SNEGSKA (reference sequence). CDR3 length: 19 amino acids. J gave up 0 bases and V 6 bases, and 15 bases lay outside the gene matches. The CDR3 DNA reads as TGCAGTGCGGACAACCTCGGACTAGCGGGGTCAAGCTCCTACAATGAGCAGTTCTTC. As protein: CSADNLGLAGSSSYNEQFF.

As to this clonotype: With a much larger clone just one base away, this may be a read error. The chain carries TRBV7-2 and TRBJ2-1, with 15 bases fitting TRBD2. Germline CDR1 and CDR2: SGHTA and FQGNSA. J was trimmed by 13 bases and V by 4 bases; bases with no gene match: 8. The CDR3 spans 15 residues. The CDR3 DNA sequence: TGTGCCAGCAGCTGGACTAGCGGGGGGGCGGAGACCCAGTTCTTC. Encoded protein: CASSWTSGGAETQFF.

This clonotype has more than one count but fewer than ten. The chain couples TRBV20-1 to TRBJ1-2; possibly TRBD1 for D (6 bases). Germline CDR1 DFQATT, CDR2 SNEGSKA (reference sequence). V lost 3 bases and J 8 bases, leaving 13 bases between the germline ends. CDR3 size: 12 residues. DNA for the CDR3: TGCAGTGCTAGTCCCAGGGGTAGCGGCTACACCTTC. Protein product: CSASPRGSGYTF.

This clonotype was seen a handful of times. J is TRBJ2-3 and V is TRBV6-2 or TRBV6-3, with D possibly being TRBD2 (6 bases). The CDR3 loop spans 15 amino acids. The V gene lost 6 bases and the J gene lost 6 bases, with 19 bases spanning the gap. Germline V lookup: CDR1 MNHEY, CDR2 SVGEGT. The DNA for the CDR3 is TGTGCCAGCAGCCACCCCCCAAGGGCGGGGGATACGCAGTATTTT. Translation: CASSHPPRAGDTQYF.

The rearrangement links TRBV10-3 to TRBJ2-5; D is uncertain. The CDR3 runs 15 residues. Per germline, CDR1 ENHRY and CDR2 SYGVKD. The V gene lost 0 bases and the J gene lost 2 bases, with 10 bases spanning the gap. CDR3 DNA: TGTGCCATCAGTGAGTCGGGCAGGCCTCAAGAGACCCAGTACTTC. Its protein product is CAISESGRPQETQYF.

The CDR3, as DNA: TGTGCTAGTGGTTCCACGACAGGGGGGTCCTACAATGAGCAGTTCTTC. This codes for CASGSTTGGSYNEQFF. This chain connects TRBV12-5 to TRBJ2-1; 9 bases map to TRBD1. The CDR3 runs 16 residues. CDR1 and CDR2 (germline): LGHNT, FRNRAP. V lost 4 bases and J lost 1; bases outside the gene matches: 5.

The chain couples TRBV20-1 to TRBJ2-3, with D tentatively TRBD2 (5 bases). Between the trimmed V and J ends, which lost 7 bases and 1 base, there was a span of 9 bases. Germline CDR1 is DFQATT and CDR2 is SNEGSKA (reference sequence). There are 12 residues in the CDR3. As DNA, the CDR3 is TGCAGTGGGGAGAGGGGCACAGATACGCAGTATTTT. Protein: CSGERGTDTQYF.

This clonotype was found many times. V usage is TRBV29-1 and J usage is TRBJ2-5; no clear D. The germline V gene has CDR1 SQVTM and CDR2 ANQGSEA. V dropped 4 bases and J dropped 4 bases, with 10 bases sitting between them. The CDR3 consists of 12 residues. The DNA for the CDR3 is TGCAGCGTTGCGGTGGCTGGAGAGACCCAGTACTTC. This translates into CSVAVAGETQYF.

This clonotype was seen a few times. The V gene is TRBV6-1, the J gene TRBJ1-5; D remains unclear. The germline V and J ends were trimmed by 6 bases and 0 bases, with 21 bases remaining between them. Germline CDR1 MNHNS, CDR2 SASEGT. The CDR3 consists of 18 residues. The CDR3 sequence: CASRVFSFVKDSNQPQHF. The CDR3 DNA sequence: TGTGCCAGCAGGGTTTTCAGCTTCGTCAAGGATAGCAATCAGCCCCAGCATTTT.

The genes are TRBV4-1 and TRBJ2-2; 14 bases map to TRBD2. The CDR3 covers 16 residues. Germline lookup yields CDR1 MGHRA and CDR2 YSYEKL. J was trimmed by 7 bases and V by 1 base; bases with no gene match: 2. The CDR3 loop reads CASSQAGLAGVGELFF. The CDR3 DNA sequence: TGCGCCAGCAGCCAAGCGGGACTAGCGGGAGTCGGGGAGCTGTTTTTT.

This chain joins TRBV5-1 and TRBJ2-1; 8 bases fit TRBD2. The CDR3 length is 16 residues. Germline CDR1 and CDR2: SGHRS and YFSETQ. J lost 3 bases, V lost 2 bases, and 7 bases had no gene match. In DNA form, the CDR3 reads TGCGCCAGCAGCTTCGTCGGGACTAGAGGCTACAATGAGCAGTTCTTC. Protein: CASSFVGTRGYNEQFF.

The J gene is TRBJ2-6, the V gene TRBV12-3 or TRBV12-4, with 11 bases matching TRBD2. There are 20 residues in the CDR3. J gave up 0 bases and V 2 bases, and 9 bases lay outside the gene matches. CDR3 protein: CASSLYRRGLADSGANVLTF. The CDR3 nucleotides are TGTGCCAGCAGTTTATACCGCAGGGGACTAGCGGACTCTGGGGCCAACGTCCTGACTTTC.

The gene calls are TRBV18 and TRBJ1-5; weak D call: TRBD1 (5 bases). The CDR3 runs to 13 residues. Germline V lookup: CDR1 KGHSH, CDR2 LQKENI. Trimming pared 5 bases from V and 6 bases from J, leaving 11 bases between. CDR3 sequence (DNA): TGTGCCAGCTCAACCGACAGCGGTCAGCCCCAGCATTTT. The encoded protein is CASSTDSGQPQHF.

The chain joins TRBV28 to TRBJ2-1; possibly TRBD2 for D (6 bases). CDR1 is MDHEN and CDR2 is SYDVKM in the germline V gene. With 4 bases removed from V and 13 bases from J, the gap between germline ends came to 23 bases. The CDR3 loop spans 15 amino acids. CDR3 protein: CASSSPETSRETQFF. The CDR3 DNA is TGTGCCAGCAGTTCCCCAGAGACCTCACGGGAGACCCAGTTCTTC.

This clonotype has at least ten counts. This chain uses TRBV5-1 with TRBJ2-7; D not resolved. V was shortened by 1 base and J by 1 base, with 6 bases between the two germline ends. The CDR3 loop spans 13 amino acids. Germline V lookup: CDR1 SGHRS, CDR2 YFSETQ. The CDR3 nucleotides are TGCGCCAGCAGCTTGTGGCGGTCCTACGAGCAGTACTTC. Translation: CASSLWRSYEQYF.

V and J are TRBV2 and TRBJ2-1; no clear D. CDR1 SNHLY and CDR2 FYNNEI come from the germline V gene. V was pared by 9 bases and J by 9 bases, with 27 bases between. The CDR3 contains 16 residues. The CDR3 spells CASKISGSSYSGEQFF. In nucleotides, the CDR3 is TGTGCCAGTAAGATCTCGGGTTCCTCCTATTCCGGTGAGCAGTTCTTC.

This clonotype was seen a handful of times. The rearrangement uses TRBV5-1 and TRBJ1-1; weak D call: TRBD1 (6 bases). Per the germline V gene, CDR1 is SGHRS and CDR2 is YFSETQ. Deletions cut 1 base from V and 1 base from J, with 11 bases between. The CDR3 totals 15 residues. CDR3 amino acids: CASSLLWTENTEAFF. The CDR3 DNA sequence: TGCGCCAGCAGCTTGTTATGGACAGAGAACACTGAAGCTTTCTTT.

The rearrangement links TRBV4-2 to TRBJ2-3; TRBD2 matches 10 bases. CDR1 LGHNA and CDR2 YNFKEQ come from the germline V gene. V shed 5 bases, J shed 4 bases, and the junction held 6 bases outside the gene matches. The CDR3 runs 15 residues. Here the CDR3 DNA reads TGTGCCAGCAGCTATACTAGCGGGATTTCAGATACGCAGTATTTT. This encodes CASSYTSGISDTQYF.

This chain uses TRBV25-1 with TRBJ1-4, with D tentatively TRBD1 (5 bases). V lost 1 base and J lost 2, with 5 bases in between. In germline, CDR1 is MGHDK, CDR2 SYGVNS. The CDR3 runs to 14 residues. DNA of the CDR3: TGTGCCAGCAGTGAATGGGACACTAATGAAAAACTGTTTTTT. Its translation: CASSEWDTNEKLFF.